This T cell receptor (beta chain) stems from a study of cytomegalovirus exposure and HLA in healthy donors. General study points: Sequence variants that were highly shared formed a cluster that was likely a sequencing artifact. Some segments of the V type, notably TRBV6-2 and TRBV6-3, were excluded as indistinguishable. In a later analysis, TCR beta V- and J-gene trimming showed a link to a missense DCLRE1C variant.

Regarding this clone: The antigen is unknown.

The CDR3 consists of 14 residues. The germline gives CDR1 WNHNN, CDR2 SYGVQD (reference sequence). Between the trimmed V and J ends, which lost 6 bases and 6 bases, there was a span of 17 bases. 13 Jbeta primers and 60 Vbeta primers were used for the PCR. TCRdb's copy holds only in-frame clones and misses some; the assay was immunoSEQ multiplex PCR. The sample contains roughly 160,000 clones, around 77% of which appear only once. Nominal health characterized the donors when sampled, though unrecorded immune exposures were likely. The source is a man aged 45-65 years in good health and CMV-seropositive. Sequencing was done on a sample of PBMCs. This chain links TRBV10-1 with TRBJ1-2; D gene uncertain. As DNA, the CDR3 is TGCGCCAGCAGCCCCGAGTTTGGGAGAGATGGCTACACCTTC. This encodes CASSPEFGRDGYTF.